Below, 21 T cell receptor beta chains from the same sample are listed, as sequenced in a study of blood T cells in healthy people across ages. A second PCR, run for about 6 to 11 cycles, used a sample-barcoded 5' primer plus a J-beta primer mix. TCRdb redid the calling of the 5' RACE reads with MiXCR, one entry per CDR3 protein. The top ten hold around a fifth of the sample, which has 700,000 or so distinct CDR3 sequences, 22% seen once. The sequenced material came from blood. Every receptor here comes from a man between 65 and 80 years old in good health.

V is TRBV3-1 and J is TRBJ2-1; 10 bases map to TRBD2. J lost 0 bases, V lost 4 bases, and 9 bases had no gene match. CDR1 and CDR2 from the germline V gene are LGHDT and YNNKEL (reference sequence). The CDR3 is 18 residues long. The DNA for the CDR3 is TGTGCCAGCAGCCGTAGACTAGCGGGCCAGAGCTCCTACAATGAGCAGTTCTTC. The encoded protein is CASSRRLAGQSSYNEQFF.

This clonotype was counted a few times. The V call is TRBV27, the J call TRBJ2-3; TRBD2 agrees at 8 bases. The V segment lost 5 bases and the J segment 8 bases; nucleotides outside the gene matches: 18. The CDR3 length is 17 residues. The germline CDR1 and CDR2 sequences are MNHEY and SMNVEV (reference sequence). The CDR3 is CASSLRGGVVSAGTQYF. CDR3 sequence (DNA): TGTGCCAGCAGTCTCCGGGGGGGCGTCGTATCCGCAGGTACGCAGTATTTT.

This clonotype showed up just a few times. The CDR3 region is CASSKVRTSRDLNTGELFF. CDR3 DNA sequence: TGTGCCAGCAGCAAAGTTAGAACGTCCAGGGACCTGAACACCGGGGAGCTGTTTTTT. The chain carries TRBV21-1 and TRBJ2-2; TRBD1, the table's D call, lacks a check against the DNA. TRBV21-1 has pseudogene status. The CDR3 runs 19 residues.

In this sample, this clonotype turned up a few times. The chain employs TRBV29-1 and TRBJ2-1, with D perhaps matching TRBD2 (5 bases). CDR3 length: 15 amino acids. Trimming shortened V by 4 bases and J by 3 bases, and 16 bases separated the two germline ends. Germline loops: CDR1 SQVTM, CDR2 ANQGSEA. The CDR3 loop reads CSVVVRGTHYNEQFF. In DNA form, the CDR3 reads TGCAGCGTTGTAGTTCGGGGAACTCACTACAATGAGCAGTTCTTC.

V and J are TRBV5-1 and TRBJ2-1, with a tentative D call TRBD2 (6 bases). The CDR3 totals 15 residues. The V gene's germline CDR1 is SGHRS and CDR2 YFSETQ. Trimming removed 0 bases from V and 2 bases from J, with 9 bases in between. The CDR3 loop is CASSLVEGPYNEQFF. The CDR3 bases are TGCGCCAGCAGCTTGGTGGAGGGACCCTACAATGAGCAGTTCTTC.

This clonotype was counted between two and nine times. The chain combines TRBV6-6 with TRBJ1-1; D gene ambiguous. CDR3 length equals 17 residues. Trimming pared 1 base from V and 8 bases from J, leaving 23 bases between. CDR1 and CDR2 (germline): MNHNY, SVGAGI (reference sequence). CDR3 sequence: CASSYFFRAEKIPEAFF. CDR3 DNA: TGTGCCAGCAGTTACTTCTTTCGGGCAGAGAAGATCCCCGAAGCTTTCTTT.

This chain uses TRBV5-1 with TRBJ2-3, with D perhaps TRBD1 or TRBD2 (5 bases each). Deletions cut 4 bases from V and 0 bases from J, with 15 bases between. This CDR3 comprises 16 residues. CDR1 and CDR2 (germline): SGHRS, YFSETQ. This CDR3 reads CASSTSGRPSTDTQYF. The DNA for the CDR3 is TGCGCCAGCAGCACTTCGGGACGGCCTAGCACAGATACGCAGTATTTT.

This chain uses TRBV24-1 with TRBJ1-2; a weak D match, TRBD1 (5 bases). V shed 1 base and J shed 4 bases, with 9 bases lying between them. The CDR3 covers 14 residues. In germline, CDR1 is KGHDR, CDR2 SFDVKD. The DNA of the CDR3 is TGTGCCACCAGTGATTTCAGGGTCAGCTATGGCTACACCTTC. Its protein is CATSDFRVSYGYTF.

The chain couples TRBV6-6 to TRBJ1-2, with D unresolved. The germline CDR1 and CDR2 sequences are MNHNY and SVGAGI (reference sequence). This CDR3 region has 11 residues. Trimming pared 7 bases from V and 2 bases from J, leaving 5 bases between. For the CDR3, the DNA is TGTGCCAGCACGACCAACTATGGCTACACCTTC. Translated: CASTTNYGYTF.

In the case of this clonotype: The junction departs from germline at one end; a sequencing error may be responsible. J is TRBJ2-1 and V is TRBV7-2; 10 nucleotides agree with TRBD2. The CDR3 loop spans 15 amino acids. CDR1 is SGHTA and CDR2 is FQGNSA in the germline V gene. The CDR3 is CASTLELAGYPEQFF. As DNA, the CDR3 is TGTGCCAGCACCTTAGAACTAGCGGGGTACCCTGAGCAGTTCTTC.

The chain uses TRBV20-1 and TRBJ2-7; TRBD1 might be the D (5 bases). CDR1 DFQATT and CDR2 SNEGSKA come from the germline V gene (reference sequence). V was trimmed by 0 bases and J by 2 bases, leaving 11 bases between them. The CDR3 length is 14 residues. The chain's CDR3 is CSARDPAGTYEQYF. CDR3 DNA: TGCAGTGCTAGAGACCCGGCAGGGACCTACGAGCAGTACTTC.

The J gene is TRBJ2-1, the V gene TRBV30; D is tentatively TRBD1 or TRBD2 (5 bases each). The DNA end is a closer match to TRBJ2-7, so the J assignment may be wrong. The CDR3 extends over 13 amino acids. The germline V gene encodes CDR1 GTSNPN and CDR2 SVGIG (reference sequence). The CDR3 nucleotides are TGTGCCTGGTCGGGGCGTCGGTATGGAGAGCAGTACTTC. The encoded protein is CAWSGRRYGEQYF.

This clonotype was recorded a few times. The gene calls are TRBV7-8 and TRBJ2-5, with D unclear. Gene TRBJ2-1 matches the end of the DNA better, so the J call may be wrong. The CDR3 has 14 amino acids. Germline loops: CDR1 SGHVS, CDR2 FQNEAQ. Here the CDR3 reads CASSLGWQVFEQFF. DNA of the CDR3: TGTGCCAGCAGCTTAGGGTGGCAGGTTTTTGAGCAGTTCTTC.

This clonotype was counted between two and nine times. The chain carries TRBV12-3 or TRBV12-4 and TRBJ2-4, with D possibly being TRBD1 or TRBD2 (5 bases each). This CDR3 spans 20 amino acids. V was clipped by 8 bases and J by 0 bases, with 29 bases between them. CDR3 in amino acids: CASAREGAEPPLLAKNIQYF. The DNA of the CDR3 is TGTGCCAGCGCCCGGGAAGGGGCGGAACCACCCCTCCTAGCCAAAAACATTCAGTACTTC.

The chain employs TRBV12-3 or TRBV12-4 and TRBJ1-3; D is ambiguous. The V gene lost 6 bases and the J gene lost 6 bases, with 9 bases spanning the gap. The CDR3 is 12 residues long. The CDR3 DNA reads TGTGCCAGCAGGGAACCGCAAAACACCATATATTTT. Its translation is CASREPQNTIYF.

This clonotype was observed a few times. V and J are TRBV7-6 and TRBJ1-4; 10 bases match TRBD1. Trimming cost V 6 bases and J 8 bases; bases outside gene matches: 6. CDR3 length: 14 amino acids. Germline V gene data show CDR1 as SGHVS and CDR2 as FNYEAQ. The CDR3 loop reads CASRPGTGEEKLFF. CDR3 in DNA: TGTGCCAGCAGACCCGGGACAGGGGAGGAAAAACTGTTTTTT.

The V call is TRBV18, the J call TRBJ2-3; 10 bases align to TRBD2. V dropped 6 bases and J dropped 5; count of bases not matched to a gene: 8. Germline V gene data show CDR1 as KGHSH and CDR2 as LQKENI. CDR3 length equals 15 residues. The CDR3 reads CASSRSGRAEDTQYF. CDR3 nucleotide sequence: TGTGCCAGCTCCCGGAGCGGGAGGGCTGAAGATACGCAGTATTTT.

There are a few counts of this clonotype. V gene TRBV3-1 combines with J gene TRBJ2-1; maybe TRBD2 (5 bases). With 3 bases removed from V and 5 bases from J, the gap between germline ends came to 14 bases. The CDR3 contains 15 residues. Germline CDR1 LGHDT, CDR2 YNNKEL (reference sequence). The CDR3 sequence is CASSQETGMNNEQFF. Here the CDR3 DNA reads TGTGCCAGCAGCCAGGAAACCGGGATGAACAATGAGCAGTTCTTC.

This clonotype was seen only a few times. This rearrangement joins TRBV6-2 or TRBV6-3 to TRBJ2-1; 11 nucleotides match TRBD2. The V segment lost 2 bases and the J segment 5 bases; nucleotides outside the gene matches: 5. Germline CDR1 reads MNHEY; CDR2 reads SVGEGT. The CDR3 spans 16 residues. CDR3 protein: CASSYTTSGGHNEQFF. CDR3 sequence (DNA): TGTGCCAGCAGTTACACCACTAGCGGGGGCCACAATGAGCAGTTCTTC.

The rearrangement uses TRBV7-9 and TRBJ1-1; 8 nucleotides align to TRBD1. The trim removed 0 bases at V and 7 bases at J, leaving 4 bases unmatched. The CDR3 sequence is 14 residues long. The germline V gene encodes CDR1 SEHNR and CDR2 FQNEAQ (reference sequence). The CDR3 sequence is CASSLAQGAGEAFF. DNA for the CDR3: TGTGCCAGCAGCTTAGCTCAGGGGGCTGGTGAAGCTTTCTTT.

This clonotype was seen a single time. The chain couples TRBV20-1 to TRBJ1-1, with a tentative D call TRBD1 (6 bases). The ends were cut back, 6 bases at V and 6 bases at J, with 14 bases in the middle. The CDR3 loop spans 12 amino acids. Germline assignment: CDR1 DFQATT and CDR2 SNEGSKA (reference sequence). The CDR3 DNA follows: TGCAGTGCGAGGGGGTATCAGGCTGAAGCTTTCTTT. Translated: CSARGYQAEAFF.